Each of the 14 T cell receptor beta chains below was sequenced from the same sample in a study of OX40 agonist ivuxolimab in advanced cancers. Sequenced by immunoSEQ multiplex PCR; TCRdb stores in-frame clones only, minus some. The sample lists tens of thousands of clones; about 90% were seen once. This specimen consisted of CD4+ or CD8+ T cells sorted from blood, obtained in a trial of the OX40 agonist ivuxolimab. Receptors originate from an adult with an advanced solid tumor such as melanoma, head and neck, liver or kidney cancer.

This chain joins TRBV5-1 and TRBJ2-7, with TRBD1 matching over 9 bases. With V trimmed by 4 bases and J by 5 bases, 7 bases remained unmatched. This CDR3 has 14 residues. The germline V gene has CDR1 SGHRS and CDR2 YFSETQ. Here the CDR3 DNA reads TGCGCCAGCAGCCGACTGGACAGGGGCGACGAGCAGTACTTC. As protein: CASSRLDRGDEQYF.

This clone showed up just once. The chain employs TRBV11-2 and TRBJ2-5; 9 bases are shared with TRBD2. After removal of 0 bases from V and 1 base from J, the junction contained 3 bases not matched to a gene. There are 16 residues in the CDR3. Germline CDR1 SGHAT, CDR2 FQNNGV. CDR3 sequence (DNA): TGTGCCAGCAGCTTAGACGGCGGGAGGGCCCAAGAGACCCAGTACTTC. This codes for CASSLDGGRAQETQYF.

This chain connects TRBV19 to TRBJ1-5; D is ambiguous. CDR1 and CDR2 from the germline V gene are LNHDA and SQIVND (reference sequence). The CDR3 length is 13 residues. Trimming shortened V by 1 base and J by 6 bases, and 7 bases separated the two germline ends. The CDR3 here is CASSIGSGQPQHF. CDR3 DNA sequence: TGTGCCAGTAGTATAGGAAGTGGTCAGCCCCAGCATTTT.

The V and J genes are TRBV19 and TRBJ1-2; no definite D call. Trimming took off 6 bases at V and 1 base at J, with 12 bases between the two ends. Germline CDR1 reads LNHDA; CDR2 reads SQIVND (reference sequence). The CDR3 spans 14 residues. CDR3 sequence (DNA): TGTGCCAGTAGGACCCGGGATTATAACTATGGCTACACCTTC. Its translation is CASRTRDYNYGYTF.

The chain carries TRBV9 and TRBJ1-1; 8 positions agree with TRBD1. This CDR3 comprises 15 residues. Germline V gene lookup returns CDR1 SGDLS and CDR2 YYNGEE. V shed 0 bases and J 1 base; nucleotides not matched to a gene: 2. Here the CDR3 DNA reads TGTGCCAGCAGCGTAGGACAGGGGAGGAACACTGAAGCTTTCTTT. Protein sequence: CASSVGQGRNTEAFF.

The genes are TRBV7-3 and TRBJ2-3, with 12 bases aligning to TRBD2. Germline CDR1 reads SGHTA; CDR2 reads FQGTGA. The CDR3 length is 16 residues. The V segment lost 5 bases and the J segment 2 bases; nucleotides outside the gene matches: 5. CDR3 sequence reads: CASSKRLAGATDTQYF. The CDR3 coding sequence is TGTGCCAGCAGCAAACGACTAGCGGGGGCCACAGATACGCAGTATTTT.

This rearrangement joins TRBV30 to TRBJ1-2; D ambiguous. The CDR3 sequence is 15 residues long. Trimming pared 5 bases from V and 7 bases from J, leaving 23 bases between. CDR1 and CDR2 from the germline V gene are GTSNPN and SVGIG (reference sequence). As DNA, the CDR3 is TGTGCCTGGTTAGTCAGACAACGAGATATGGGTGGCTACACCTTC. This sequence encodes CAWLVRQRDMGGYTF.

This sequence joins TRBV6-5 and TRBJ1-1; no firm D call. V was trimmed by 0 bases and J by 4 bases, leaving 9 bases between them. Germline V lookup: CDR1 MNHEY, CDR2 SVGAGI. The CDR3 loop spans 14 amino acids. In DNA form, the CDR3 reads TGTGCCAGCAGTTACTCGACCGGCGGCACTGAAGCTTTCTTT. As protein: CASSYSTGGTEAFF.

The rearrangement uses TRBV5-1 and TRBJ2-7; 10 bases match TRBD2. This CDR3 region has 15 residues. V gave up 3 bases and J gave up 4 bases; unmatched junction bases: 7. Germline V gene data show CDR1 as SGHRS and CDR2 as YFSETQ. The CDR3 loop reads CASSSSGGAFYEQYF. The CDR3 DNA reads as TGCGCCAGCAGCTCCAGCGGGGGGGCCTTTTACGAGCAGTACTTC.

The chain links TRBV7-6 to TRBJ2-1; perhaps TRBD2 as D (6 bases). V was cut by 2 bases and J by 5 bases, with 16 bases left in between. Germline assignment: CDR1 SGHVS and CDR2 FNYEAQ. The CDR3 is 16 amino acids. CDR3 loop: CASSLSVAGLDNEQFF. The CDR3 DNA is TGTGCCAGCAGCTTATCAGTCGCGGGGCTAGACAATGAGCAGTTCTTC.

The chain carries TRBV10-3 and TRBJ1-2, with 8 bases aligning to TRBD1. Unmatched junction bases numbered 8, after V lost 4 bases and J lost 4 bases. Per the germline V gene, CDR1 is ENHRY and CDR2 is SYGVKD. There are 15 residues in the CDR3. CDR3: CAISGTDRGTYGYTF. The CDR3 nucleotides are TGTGCCATCAGTGGCACCGACAGGGGCACCTATGGCTACACCTTC.

This clone was observed a single time. The rearrangement uses TRBV6-5 and TRBJ1-1, with 8 nucleotides matching TRBD1. V was clipped by 9 bases and J by 5 bases; unmatched bases: 14. The germline CDR1 and CDR2 sequences are MNHEY and SVGAGI. The CDR3 contains 15 residues. CDR3 DNA: TGTGCCAGTACCTCAGGGGGCGCGGGGAGTACTGAAGCTTTCTTT. As protein: CASTSGGAGSTEAFF.

Here the CDR3 DNA reads TGTGCCAGCAGCTTGGAAAAAACTCGGGACTGGGGGGAGACCCAGTACTTC. Translated, it gives CASSLEKTRDWGETQYF. The chain combines TRBV5-4 with TRBJ2-5, with D possibly being TRBD2 (6 bases). The CDR3 runs to 17 residues. V lost 0 bases and J 5 bases, leaving 20 bases between the germline ends. Germline V gene lookup returns CDR1 SGHNT and CDR2 YYREEE (reference sequence).

V gene TRBV19 combines with J gene TRBJ2-1; 15 bases align to TRBD2. Germline-derived CDR1 and CDR2 are LNHDA and SQIVND (reference sequence). The J segment lost 10 bases and the V segment lost 4 bases, leaving 8 bases of the junction unmatched. The CDR3 length is 16 residues. CDR3 protein: CASSKSGTSGGKEQFF. The CDR3 DNA reads TGTGCCAGTAGTAAATCCGGGACTAGCGGGGGGAAAGAGCAGTTCTTC.